A single sample gave rise to the 10 T cell receptor beta chains below, sequenced in a study of beta chain features in type 1 diabetes. Points from the study as a whole: Among all four CD4+ subsets, Type 1 diabetes patients had TCRB CDR3s that were moderately but significantly shorter.

The sequenced template was cDNA made from the entire isolated RNA. The protocol was immunoSEQ multiplex PCR, while the TCRdb copy is restricted to in-frame clones and leaves out a portion. The table has 100,000 to 150,000 clones, roughly 17% seen once. Which antigens these TCRs recognize remains unknown. Sequenced material: central memory CD4+ T cells from blood. The receptors stem from a man aged 18-30 years with type 1 diabetes.

The CDR3 protein is CAWRGLLGTEAFF. CDR3 coding DNA: TGTGCCTGGAGGGGCCTATTGGGCACTGAAGCTTTCTTT. The rearrangement joins TRBV30 to TRBJ1-1, with D unclear. The CDR3 runs 13 residues. With 3 bases removed from V and 4 bases from J, the gap between germline ends came to 12 bases. The V gene's germline CDR1 is GTSNPN and CDR2 SVGIG (reference sequence).

This clone came up a few times. This rearrangement joins TRBV7-9 to TRBJ2-7; D possibly corresponds to TRBD1 (6 bases). Trimming left V 5 bases short and J 3 bases short, with 20 bases between. The germline gives CDR1 SEHNR, CDR2 FQNEAQ (reference sequence). The CDR3 totals 16 residues. CDR3 DNA sequence: TGTGCCAGCAGCCCGCGACAGGCCCGAGGAAACTACGAGCAGTACTTC. It yields the protein CASSPRQARGNYEQYF.

This clone showed up just a few times. The chain couples TRBV29-1 to TRBJ2-5; the match to TRBD1 covers 7 bases. The J call may be incorrect, as the DNA end agrees better with TRBJ2-7. Germline-derived CDR1 and CDR2 are SQVTM and ANQGSEA. This CDR3 contains 13 residues. CDR3 DNA sequence: TGCAGCGGGAGACAGGGACCCTCCTACGAGCAGTACTTC. Translated: CSGRQGPSYEQYF.

This clone was seen more than once but under ten times. The genes are TRBV30 and TRBJ2-1; no definite D call. This CDR3 is 14 amino acids long. V was trimmed by 0 bases and J by 8 bases, leaving 14 bases between them. The germline V gene has CDR1 GTSNPN and CDR2 SVGIG (reference sequence). The CDR3 nucleotides are TGTGCCTGGAGTGTAGAGACTCCCGTCGATGAGCAGTTCTTC. Translated: CAWSVETPVDEQFF.

This clone was seen a few times. This chain connects TRBV7-3 to TRBJ2-1; possible D gene TRBD1, 6 bases. Germline CDR1 is SGHTA and CDR2 is FQGTGA. CDR3 length: 16 amino acids. V was trimmed by 5 bases and J by 4 bases, leaving 18 bases between them. The CDR3 DNA sequence: TGTGCCAGCAGCCTCTCAGGGGACCAAGAATACAATGAGCAGTTCTTC. Translated, it gives CASSLSGDQEYNEQFF.

The CDR3 DNA is TGTGCCACACGGGGAGGCGGGAACGGAGATACGCAGTATTTT. It codes for CATRGGGNGDTQYF. The chain employs TRBV6-1 and TRBJ2-3, with a tentative D call TRBD2 (6 bases). The CDR3 covers 14 residues. Between the trimmed V and J ends, which lost 10 bases and 5 bases, there was a span of 19 bases. CDR1 MNHNS and CDR2 SASEGT come from the germline V gene.

On this clone: Since a much larger clone is just one base distant, this may be a read error. The rearrangement uses TRBV2 and TRBJ1-2; 8 nucleotides line up with TRBD1. This CDR3 is 12 amino acids long. The J segment lost 8 bases and the V segment lost 6 bases, leaving 5 bases of the junction unmatched. From germline, CDR1 is SNHLY and CDR2 FYNNEI. CDR3 region: CASRSTGEGYTF. As DNA, the CDR3 is TGTGCCAGCAGATCGACAGGGGAAGGCTACACCTTC. Using reference TRBV2 and TRBJ1-2 for the parts outside the CDR3, the full variable domain is EPEVTQTPSHQVTQMGQEVILRCVPISNHLYFYWYRQILGQKVEFLVSFYNNEISEKSEIFDDQFSVERPDGSNFTLKIRSTKLEDSAMYFCASRSTGEGYTFGSGTRLTVV.

The chain recombines TRBV27 with TRBJ2-3, with no clear D. Germline values: CDR1 MNHEY, CDR2 SMNVEV (reference sequence). V dropped 7 bases and J dropped 0 bases, with 5 bases sitting between them. CDR3 length: 12 residues. This chain's CDR3 is CASKGSTDTQYF. CDR3 nucleotides: TGTGCCAGCAAAGGGAGCACAGATACGCAGTATTTT.

This clone was counted between two and nine times. The gene calls are TRBV19 and TRBJ2-7, with D perhaps TRBD2 (6 bases). Germline CDR1 LNHDA, CDR2 SQIVND (reference sequence). There are 15 residues in the CDR3. V was shortened by 2 bases and J by 1 base, with 12 bases between the two germline ends. The CDR3: CASSIFAGLSYEQYF. In DNA, the CDR3 is TGTGCCAGTAGTATATTCGCGGGACTTTCCTACGAGCAGTACTTC.

Points on this clone: This may be a read error: a much more frequent sequence differs by one nucleotide. The chain has TRBV2 and TRBJ2-7; 8 nucleotides agree with TRBD1. V trimming: 6 bases; J trimming: 6 bases; junction bases outside the gene matches: 13. This CDR3 has 15 amino acids. CDR1 and CDR2 (germline): SNHLY, FYNNEI. CDR3 in amino acids: CASRLRATRGREQYF. In DNA, the CDR3 is TGTGCCAGCAGGCTCCGCGCGACCAGGGGGCGCGAGCAGTACTTC.